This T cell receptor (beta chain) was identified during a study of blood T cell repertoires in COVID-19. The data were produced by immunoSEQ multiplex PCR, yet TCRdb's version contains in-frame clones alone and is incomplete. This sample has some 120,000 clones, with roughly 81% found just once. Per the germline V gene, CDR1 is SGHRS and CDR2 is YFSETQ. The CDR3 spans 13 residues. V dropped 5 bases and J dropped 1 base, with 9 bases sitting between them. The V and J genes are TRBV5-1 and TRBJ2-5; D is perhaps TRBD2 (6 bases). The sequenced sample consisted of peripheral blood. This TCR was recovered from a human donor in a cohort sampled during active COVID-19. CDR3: CASRRGLQETQYF. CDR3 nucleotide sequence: TGCGCCAGCAGAAGGGGACTCCAAGAGACCCAGTACTTC.